The sequence of this T cell receptor beta chain was determined in a study of cytomegalovirus exposure and HLA in healthy donors. The study, taken as a whole, reports: TRBV6-2, TRBV6-3 and some other V segments were unresolvable in 87-base-pair reads. A further, later analysis showed that HLA-associated TCR beta chains (compared with equally common others) were more clonally expanded.

Comments on this clone: What it recognizes is unknown.

J was trimmed by 4 bases and V by 5 bases; bases with no gene match: 10. Germline CDR1 is SNHLY and CDR2 is FYNNEI. CDR3 size: 16 residues. PCR involved 60 Vbeta and 13 Jbeta primers. Here immunoSEQ multiplex PCR was the method, and the copy in TCRdb shows in-frame clones only, minus some. The sample carries 200,000 to 250,000 clones, about 78% recorded once. Sequenced: PBMCs. This chain connects TRBV2 to TRBJ2-2; 7 bases fit TRBD2. The clonotype comes from a male donor in good health and CMV-seronegative. CDR3 in DNA: TGTGCCAGCAGTTCTAGCGGAGTCCGGAGCACCGGGGAGCTGTTTTTT. It is translated as CASSSSGVRSTGELFF.